A selection of T cell receptor beta chains follows, all from one sample in a study of cytomegalovirus exposure and HLA in healthy donors. The repertoire was sequenced with immunoSEQ multiplex PCR; TCRdb's copy has only in-frame clones and lacks some. The repertoire holds around 91,000 clones, 90% to 95% seen once, with around 1.2% in the top ten. The sample was PBMCs. These TCRs come from a woman in her 30s in good health and CMV-seropositive. Each CDR3 is given with its conserved first and last residue. The D gene is left open where the match is weak. Size is omitted from some rows. Given values are once, few, many or a class for expanded clones.

size	V	D	J	CDR3	DNA
NA	TRBV5-6	NA	TRBJ1-2	CASSSKGAWGYTF	TGTGCCAGCAGCTCTAAAGGGGCCTGGGGCTACACCTTC
NA	TRBV7-9	TRBD1	TRBJ2-1	CASSLTGQLVNEQFF	TGTGCCAGCAGCCTCACGGGACAGCTTGTCAATGAGCAGTTCTTC
NA	TRBV19	NA	TRBJ1-5	CASSKDRYNQPQHF	TGTGCCAGTAGTAAAGACAGGTACAATCAGCCCCAGCATTTT
NA	TRBV5-1	NA	TRBJ2-2	CASSNSGSPNTGELFF	TGCGCCAGCAGCAACTCCGGGAGTCCGAACACCGGGGAGCTGTTTTTT
NA	TRBV28	NA	TRBJ1-2	CASSLWLGGRGYTF	TGTGCCAGCAGTTTATGGTTGGGGGGGAGAGGCTACACCTTC
once	TRBV5-5	TRBD2	TRBJ2-7	CASNPIGGGSYEQYF	TGTGCCAGCAACCCAATTGGGGGGGGCTCCTACGAGCAGTACTTC
NA	TRBV4-1	TRBD1	TRBJ1-4	CASSQQPPGGWEKLFF	TGCGCCAGCAGCCAACAACCCCCAGGGGGCTGGGAAAAACTGTTTTTT
NA	TRBV28	NA	TRBJ2-7	CASSYLDRNYEQYF	TGTGCCAGCAGTTACCTAGATCGCAACTACGAGCAGTACTTC
NA	TRBV29-1	NA	TRBJ2-7	CSVDTDYEQYF	TGCAGCGTTGACACAGACTACGAGCAGTACTTC
NA	TRBV28	TRBD1	TRBJ1-5	CASTIRGRGFGQPQHF	TGTGCCAGCACCATCAGGGGGCGCGGCTTTGGTCAGCCCCAGCATTTT
NA	TRBV28	TRBD1	TRBJ1-2	CASSLVPQGAGGYTF	TGTGCCAGCAGTTTAGTGCCACAGGGGGCAGGGGGCTACACCTTC
NA	TRBV5-1	TRBD1	TRBJ1-1	CASSLRDSFSEAEAFF	TGCGCCAGCAGCTTGAGGGACAGCTTCTCGGAGGCTGAAGCTTTCTTT
NA	TRBV5-5	TRBD1	TRBJ2-1	CASSPRDRRYNEQFF	TGTGCCAGCAGTCCCCGGGACAGGAGATACAATGAGCAGTTCTTC
once	TRBV9	TRBD2	TRBJ2-1	CASSVRTSGSFEQFF	TGTGCCAGCAGCGTAAGGACTAGCGGGAGTTTTGAGCAGTTCTTC
NA	TRBV27	NA	TRBJ2-1	CASSFTTLHNEQFF	TGTGCCAGCAGTTTCACTACGCTTCACAATGAGCAGTTCTTC